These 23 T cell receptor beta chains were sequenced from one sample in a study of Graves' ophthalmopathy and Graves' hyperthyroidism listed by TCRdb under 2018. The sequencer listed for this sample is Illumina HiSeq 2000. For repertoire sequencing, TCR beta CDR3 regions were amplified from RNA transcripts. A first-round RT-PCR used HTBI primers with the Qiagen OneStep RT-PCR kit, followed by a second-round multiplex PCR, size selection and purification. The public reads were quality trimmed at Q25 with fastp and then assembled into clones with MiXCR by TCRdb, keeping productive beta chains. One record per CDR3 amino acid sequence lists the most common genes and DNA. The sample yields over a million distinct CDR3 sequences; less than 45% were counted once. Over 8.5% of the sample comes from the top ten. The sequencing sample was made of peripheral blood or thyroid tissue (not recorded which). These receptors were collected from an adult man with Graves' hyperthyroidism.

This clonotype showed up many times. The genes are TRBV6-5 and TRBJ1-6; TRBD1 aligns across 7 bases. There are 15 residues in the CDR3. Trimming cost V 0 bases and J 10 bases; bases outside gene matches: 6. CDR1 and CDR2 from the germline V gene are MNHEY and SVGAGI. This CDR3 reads CASSYSQGRGSPLHF. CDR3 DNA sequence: TGTGCCAGCAGTTACTCACAGGGGCGGGGATCACCCCTCCACTTT.

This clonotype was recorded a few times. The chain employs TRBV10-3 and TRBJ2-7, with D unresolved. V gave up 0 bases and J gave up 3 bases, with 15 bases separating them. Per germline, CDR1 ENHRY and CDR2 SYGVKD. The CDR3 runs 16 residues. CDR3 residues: CAISESRSELYYEQYF. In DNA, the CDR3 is TGTGCCATCAGTGAGTCAAGGTCAGAGCTTTACTACGAGCAGTACTTC.

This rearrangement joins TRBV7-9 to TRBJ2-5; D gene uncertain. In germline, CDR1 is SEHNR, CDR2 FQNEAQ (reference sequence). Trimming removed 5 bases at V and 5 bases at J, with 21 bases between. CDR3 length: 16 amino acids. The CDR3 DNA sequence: TGTGCCAGCAGCCCGCATGGTGGGCTCGGGTCTGAGACCCAGTACTTC. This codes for CASSPHGGLGSETQYF.

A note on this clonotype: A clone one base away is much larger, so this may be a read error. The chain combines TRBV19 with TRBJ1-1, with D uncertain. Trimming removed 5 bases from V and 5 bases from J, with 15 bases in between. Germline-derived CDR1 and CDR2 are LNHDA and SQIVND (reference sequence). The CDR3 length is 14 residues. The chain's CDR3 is CASSVGGFRTEAFF. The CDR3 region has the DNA TGTGCCAGTAGTGTAGGAGGGTTTAGGACTGAAGCTTTCTTT.

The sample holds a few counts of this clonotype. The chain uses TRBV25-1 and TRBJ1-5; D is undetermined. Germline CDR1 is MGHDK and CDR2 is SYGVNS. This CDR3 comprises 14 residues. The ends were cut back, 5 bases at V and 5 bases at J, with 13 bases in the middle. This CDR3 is CASSSAVADQPQHF. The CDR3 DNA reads TGTGCCAGCAGTTCGGCCGTAGCTGATCAGCCCCAGCATTTT.

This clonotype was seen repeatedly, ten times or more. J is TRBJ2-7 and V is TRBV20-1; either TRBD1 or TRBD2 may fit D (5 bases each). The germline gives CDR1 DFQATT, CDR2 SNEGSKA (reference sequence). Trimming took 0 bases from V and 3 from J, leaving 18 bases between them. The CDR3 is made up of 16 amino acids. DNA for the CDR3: TGCAGTGCTAGAGATCGTCGGAGCAGGGAGCGCTACGAGCAGTACTTC. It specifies CSARDRRSRERYEQYF.

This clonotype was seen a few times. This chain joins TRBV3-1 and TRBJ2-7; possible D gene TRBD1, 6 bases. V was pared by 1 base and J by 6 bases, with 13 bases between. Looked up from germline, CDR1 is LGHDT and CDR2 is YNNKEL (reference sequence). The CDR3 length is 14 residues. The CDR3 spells CASSQAGALSEQYF. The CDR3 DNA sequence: TGTGCCAGCAGCCAAGCAGGGGCTCTGTCCGAGCAGTACTTC.

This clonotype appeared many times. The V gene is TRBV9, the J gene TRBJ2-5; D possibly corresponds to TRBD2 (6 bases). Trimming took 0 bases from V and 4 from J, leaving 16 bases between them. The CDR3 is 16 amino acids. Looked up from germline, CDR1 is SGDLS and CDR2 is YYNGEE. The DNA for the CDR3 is TGTGCCAGCAGCGTAGGTGGAGGGAGAGGTGTAGAGACCCAGTACTTC. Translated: CASSVGGGRGVETQYF.

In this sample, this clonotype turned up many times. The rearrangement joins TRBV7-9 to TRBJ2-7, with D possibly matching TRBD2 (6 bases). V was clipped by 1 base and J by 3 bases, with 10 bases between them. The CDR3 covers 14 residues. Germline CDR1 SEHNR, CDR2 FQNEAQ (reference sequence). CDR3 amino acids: CASSLGWGDYEQYF. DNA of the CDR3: TGTGCCAGCAGCTTAGGCTGGGGGGACTACGAGCAGTACTTC.

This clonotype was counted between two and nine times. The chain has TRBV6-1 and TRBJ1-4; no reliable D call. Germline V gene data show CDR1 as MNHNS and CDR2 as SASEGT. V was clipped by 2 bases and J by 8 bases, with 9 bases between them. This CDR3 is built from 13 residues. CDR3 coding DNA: TGTGCCAGCAGTGAAAGGAGAGACGAAAAACTGTTTTTT. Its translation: CASSERRDEKLFF.

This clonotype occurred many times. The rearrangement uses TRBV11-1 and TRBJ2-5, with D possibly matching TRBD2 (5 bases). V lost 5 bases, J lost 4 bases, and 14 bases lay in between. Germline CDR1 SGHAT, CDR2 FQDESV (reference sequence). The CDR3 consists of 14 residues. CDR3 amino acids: CASSARRAVETQYF. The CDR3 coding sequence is TGTGCCAGCAGCGCCCGCAGAGCGGTAGAGACCCAGTACTTC.

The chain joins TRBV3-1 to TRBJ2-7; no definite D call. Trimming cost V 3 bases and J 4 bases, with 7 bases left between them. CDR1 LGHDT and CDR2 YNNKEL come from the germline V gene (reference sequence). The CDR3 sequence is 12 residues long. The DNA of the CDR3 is TGTGCCAGCAGCCATTCGAATTACGAGCAGTACTTC. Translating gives CASSHSNYEQYF.

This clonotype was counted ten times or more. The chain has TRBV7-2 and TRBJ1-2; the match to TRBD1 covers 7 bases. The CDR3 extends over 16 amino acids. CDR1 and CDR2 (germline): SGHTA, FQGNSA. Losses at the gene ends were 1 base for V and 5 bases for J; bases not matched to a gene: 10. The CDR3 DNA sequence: TGTGCCAGCAGCTTAGGCTCGTGGCAGGGGGGGTATGGCTACACCTTC. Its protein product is CASSLGSWQGGYGYTF.

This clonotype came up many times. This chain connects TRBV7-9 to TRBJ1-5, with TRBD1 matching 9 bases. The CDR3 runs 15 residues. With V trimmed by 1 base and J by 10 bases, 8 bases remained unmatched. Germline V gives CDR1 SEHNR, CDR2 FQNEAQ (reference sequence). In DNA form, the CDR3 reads TGTGCCAGCAGCTTAGGGGACAGGGCCATGCAACCCCAGCATTTT. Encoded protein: CASSLGDRAMQPQHF.

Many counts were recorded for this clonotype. CDR3 protein: CSVEFRYEQYF. DNA of the CDR3: TGCAGCGTTGAATTCCGCTACGAGCAGTACTTC. The chain recombines TRBV29-1 with TRBJ2-7; no reliable D call. The V gene's germline CDR1 is SQVTM and CDR2 ANQGSEA. This CDR3 comprises 11 residues. The V end was cut by 2 bases, the J end by 3 bases, with 5 bases between.

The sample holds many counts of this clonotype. The CDR3 loop is CASSRQVKNEKLFF. In nucleotides, the CDR3 is TGTGCCAGCAGTCGACAGGTCAAGAATGAAAAACTGTTTTTT. V gene TRBV12-3 or TRBV12-4 combines with J gene TRBJ1-4; D is possibly TRBD1 (6 bases). Trimming cost V 5 bases and J 5 bases, with 12 bases left between them. The CDR3 runs 14 residues.

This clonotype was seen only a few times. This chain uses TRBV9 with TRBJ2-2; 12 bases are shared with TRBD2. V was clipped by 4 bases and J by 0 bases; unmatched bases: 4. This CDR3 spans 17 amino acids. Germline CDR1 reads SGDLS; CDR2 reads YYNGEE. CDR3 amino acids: CASSWGLAGANTGELFF. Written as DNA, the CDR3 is TGTGCCAGCAGCTGGGGACTAGCGGGTGCGAACACCGGGGAGCTGTTTTTT.

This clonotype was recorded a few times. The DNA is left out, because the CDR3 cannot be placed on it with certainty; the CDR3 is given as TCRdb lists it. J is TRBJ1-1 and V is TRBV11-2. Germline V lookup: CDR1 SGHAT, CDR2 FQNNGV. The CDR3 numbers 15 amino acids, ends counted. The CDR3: CACSVDRPENTEAFF.

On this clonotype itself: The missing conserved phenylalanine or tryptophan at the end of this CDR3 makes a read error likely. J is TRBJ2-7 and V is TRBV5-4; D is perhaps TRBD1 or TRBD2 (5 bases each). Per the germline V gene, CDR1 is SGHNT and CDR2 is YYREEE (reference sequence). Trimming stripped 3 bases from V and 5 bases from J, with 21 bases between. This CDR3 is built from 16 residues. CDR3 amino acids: CASSSTERPRGHEQYL. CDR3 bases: TGTGCCAGCAGCTCGACCGAAAGGCCTCGGGGCCACGAGCAGTACCTC.

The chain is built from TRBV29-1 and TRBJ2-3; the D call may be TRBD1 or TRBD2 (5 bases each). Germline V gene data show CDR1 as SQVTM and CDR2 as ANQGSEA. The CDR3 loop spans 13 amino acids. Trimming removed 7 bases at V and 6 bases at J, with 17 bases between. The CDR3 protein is CSASRGDWDTQYF. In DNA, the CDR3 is TGCAGCGCGTCAAGAGGGGATTGGGATACGCAGTATTTT.

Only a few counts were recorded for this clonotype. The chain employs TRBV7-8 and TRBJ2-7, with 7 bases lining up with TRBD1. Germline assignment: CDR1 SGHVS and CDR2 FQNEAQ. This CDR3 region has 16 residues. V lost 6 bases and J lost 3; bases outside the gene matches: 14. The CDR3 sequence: CASSQGASTGSYEQYF. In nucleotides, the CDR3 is TGTGCCAGCAGTCAAGGGGCGTCGACAGGGAGCTACGAGCAGTACTTC.

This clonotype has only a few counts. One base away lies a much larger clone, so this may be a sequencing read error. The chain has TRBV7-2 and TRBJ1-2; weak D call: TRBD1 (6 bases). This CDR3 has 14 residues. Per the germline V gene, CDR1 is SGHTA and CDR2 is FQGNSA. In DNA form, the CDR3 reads TGTGCCAGCAGCTTAGCGCGAGGGGGTCATGGCTACGCCTTC. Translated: CASSLARGGHGYAF.

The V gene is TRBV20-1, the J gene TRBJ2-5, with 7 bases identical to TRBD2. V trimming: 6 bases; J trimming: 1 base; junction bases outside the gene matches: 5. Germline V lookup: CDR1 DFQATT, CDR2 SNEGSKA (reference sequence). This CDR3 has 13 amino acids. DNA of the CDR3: TGCAGTGCCATTACTAGCGTCCAAGAGACCCAGTACTTC. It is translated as CSAITSVQETQYF.